Listed below are T cell receptor beta chains from one sample, sequenced in a study of cytomegalovirus exposure and HLA in healthy donors. Assay: immunoSEQ multiplex PCR; the TCRdb copy retains only in-frame clones and omits some. The sample lists 35,000 to 50,000 clones, roughly half occurring once. The sequenced sample consisted of PBMCs. The receptors were gathered from a human donor in good health. Both conserved end residues are part of each CDR3. Each record gives: J gene, CDR3 length, D gene, clone size, V gene, CDR3 DNA, CDR3 protein. D genes are given only for firm matches. Some rows mark clone size as missing; the rest say once, few, many or name a class of expanded clone.

>TRBJ2-5|15|.|few|TRBV11-2
TGTGCCAGCAGCTTAGCTAACAGGGAAAAAGAGACCCAGTACTTC
CASSLANREKETQYF
>TRBJ2-1|16|TRBD2|.|TRBV7-2
TGTGCCAGCAGCCCAAGCACTAGCGGGAGGGCCAAGGAGGAGTTCTTC
CASSPSTSGRAKEEFF
>TRBJ2-7|15|.|few|TRBV7-3
TGTGCCAGCAGCTTAGCCCCAGGGTATCAATACGAGCAGTACTTC
CASSLAPGYQYEQYF
>TRBJ2-1|15|TRBD2|few|TRBV4-3
TGCGCCAGCAGCCGGACTAGCGGGGGGGGGAGTGAGCAGTTCTTC
CASSRTSGGGSEQFF
>TRBJ1-1|14|.|few|TRBV29-1
TGCAGCGTTGAATTAGCCGGTAGGTCCGGAGAAGCTTTCTTT
CSVELAGRSGEAFF
>TRBJ1-3|15|.|.|TRBV5-6
TGTGCCAGCAGCGGGGGGGGGACGGCCGGAAACACCATATATTTT
CASSGGGTAGNTIYF
>TRBJ1-1|15|.|.|TRBV27
TGTGCCAGCAGTGTAGGTGGGACAATGAACACTGAAGCTTTCTTT
CASSVGGTMNTEAFF
>TRBJ2-2|15|.|once|TRBV5-8
TGTGCCAGCAGCGGACAATCTTTGGGCACCGGGGAGCTGTTTTTT
CASSGQSLGTGELFF
>TRBJ2-3|16|.|few|TRBV6-5
TGTGCCAGCAGTTACTCGTGGGGGCGGCGCCGGGATACGCAGTATTTT
CASSYSWGRRRDTQYF
>TRBJ2-7|13|.|.|TRBV6-4
TGTGCCAGCCAAGGGGATCCACTCTACGTGCAGTACTTC
CASQGDPLYVQYF
>TRBJ2-5|13|.|.|TRBV4-2
TGTGCCAGCAGCCCTGACGGGCCAGGGGCCCAGTACTTC
CASSPDGPGAQYF
>TRBJ1-3|13|.|.|TRBV19
TGTGCCAGTAGAGACTTGGGTGGAAACACCATATATTTT
CASRDLGGNTIYF
>TRBJ2-1|15|.|few|TRBV7-9
TGTGCCAGCACCCGCACGGGCGGAGGACACAATGAGCAGTTCTTC
CASTRTGGGHNEQFF
>TRBJ1-2|11|.|.|TRBV20-1
TGCAGTGCTAGTTGGCTGAACGGCTACACCTTC
CSASWLNGYTF
>TRBJ2-7|15|TRBD1|few|TRBV7-6
TGTGCCAGCAGCCCCCCTACGACAGGGGCCTACGAGCAGTACTTC
CASSPPTTGAYEQYF
>TRBJ2-2|15|TRBD2|.|TRBV4-2
TGTGCCAGCAGCCAACTAGCGGGAGACACCGGGGAGCTGTTTTTT
CASSQLAGDTGELFF
>TRBJ1-1|11|TRBD1|.|TRBV20-1
TGCAGTGCTCCAACGACAGGGGGAGCTTTCTTT
CSAPTTGGAFF
>TRBJ2-1|18|TRBD2|.|TRBV13
TGTGCCAGCAGCTTAGGCGGGAGGCGGGAGTACTCCTACAATGAGCAGTTCTTC
CASSLGGRREYSYNEQFF
>TRBJ2-3|15|TRBD1|.|TRBV6-1
TGTGCCAGCAGTAAACGGACAGGGGGCTCAGATACGCAGTATTTT
CASSKRTGGSDTQYF
>TRBJ2-7|15|.|few|TRBV27
TGTGCCAGCAGTTTATACCCCGGGAGCTCCTACGAGCAGTACTTC
CASSLYPGSSYEQYF
>TRBJ2-3|14|.|.|TRBV19
TGTGCCAGTAGTATCACCGGGAGCACAGATACGCAGTATTTT
CASSITGSTDTQYF
>TRBJ1-3|16|.|.|TRBV11-2
TGTGCCAGCACCGCTGGACTGCGCTTCTCTGGAAACACCATATATTTT
CASTAGLRFSGNTIYF
>TRBJ2-7|17|TRBD1|.|TRBV10-2
TGCGCCAGCAGTGGATATGGCGGCAGGGGGAGCTCCTACGAGCAGTACTTC
CASSGYGGRGSSYEQYF
>TRBJ1-4|14|TRBD1|few|TRBV19
TGTGCCAGTAGTAGGACAGGGAATTATGAAAAACTGTTTTTT
CASSRTGNYEKLFF
>TRBJ2-7|16|.|.|TRBV1
TGCACCAGCAGCCAAGGATCTAGCGGGAGCTCCTACGAGCAGTACTTC
CTSSQGSSGSSYEQYF
>TRBJ1-2|12|.|.|TRBV5-8
TGTGCCAGCAGCCGTCGGGGGTATGGCTACACCTTC
CASSRRGYGYTF
>TRBJ1-4|15|TRBD1|.|TRBV25-1
TGTGCCAGCAGGCCGGGACAGGGGGCAAATGAAAAACTGTTTTTT
CASRPGQGANEKLFF
>TRBJ1-1|16|.|few|TRBV13
TGTGCCAGCAGCTTAGGCCTGGCAGCGCTGAACACTGAAGCTTTCTTT
CASSLGLAALNTEAFF
>TRBJ2-7|14|TRBD1|.|TRBV7-2
TGTGCCAGCAGCTGGGACAGGTCTAGCTACGAGCAGTACTTC
CASSWDRSSYEQYF
>TRBJ1-1|16|.|medium-sized|TRBV30
TGTGCCTGGAGTGCCCACCCCGCAGGGGAAGGCACTGAAGCTTTCTTT
CAWSAHPAGEGTEAFF
>TRBJ2-5|13|TRBD1|.|TRBV5-1
TGCGCCAGCAACAGGGGAGAGGCTGAGACCCAGTACTTC
CASNRGEAETQYF
>TRBJ1-2|14|.|.|TRBV6-1
TGTGCCAGCAGCGACTACGGGGGGTATAATGGCTACACCTTC
CASSDYGGYNGYTF
>TRBJ1-1|14|.|few|TRBV5-1
TGCGCCAGCAGATCAGGTAACATGAACACTGAAGCTTTCTTT
CASRSGNMNTEAFF
>TRBJ2-4|12|TRBD2|few|TRBV27
TGTGCCAGCAGTGGGGGGGGTAACATTCAGTACTTC
CASSGGGNIQYF
>TRBJ2-5|11|.|.|TRBV14
TGTGCCAGCAGCCAGCATCGGGGTGTGTACTTC
CASSQHRGVYF
>TRBJ2-1|17|TRBD2|.|TRBV28
TGTGCCAGCAGTTTCCCCGCGCCCCTAGCGGTTTACAATGAGCAGTTCTTC
CASSFPAPLAVYNEQFF
>TRBJ2-7|16|.|.|TRBV4-3
TGCGCCAGCAGCCCCAAGCGGACAGCGGCTGCCTACGAGCAGTACTTC
CASSPKRTAAAYEQYF
>TRBJ1-3|13|.|.|TRBV5-4
TGTGCCAGCAGCCCGGGTGTGGGAAACACCATATATTTT
CASSPGVGNTIYF
>TRBJ1-2|18|.|once|TRBV28
TGTGCCAGCAGCTCGGGGGGATTGGACGTCTTGGTTGGGTATGGCTACACCTTC
CASSSGGLDVLVGYGYTF
>TRBJ1-2|13|.|.|TRBV5-8
TGTGCCAGCAGCTTGTCCTCAGGTGCTGGCTACACCTTC
CASSLSSGAGYTF
>TRBJ2-5|13|TRBD1|.|TRBV2
TGTGCCAGCAAAGGGACAGACACAGAGACCCAGTACTTC
CASKGTDTETQYF
>TRBJ2-5|15|.|few|TRBV5-4
TGTGCCAGCAGCTTTACCAGTGGCCTAGCGGAGACCCAGTACTTC
CASSFTSGLAETQYF
>TRBJ2-2|14|.|.|TRBV29-1
TGCAGCGTCGACAGGCTAGGGAACACCGGGGAGCTGTTTTTT
CSVDRLGNTGELFF
>TRBJ2-5|14|.|.|TRBV9
TGTGCCAGCAGCGTAGCGGTAGTACAAGAGACCCAGTACTTC
CASSVAVVQETQYF
>TRBJ2-5|18|.|.|TRBV19
TGTGCCAGTACCCCTACCCCACTGTCAGGTTTTTACGGTGAGACCCAGTACTTC
CASTPTPLSGFYGETQYF
>TRBJ2-3|16|.|.|TRBV9
TGTGCCAGCAGCGTAGTGGGGGGGGCAATAGCAGATACGCAGTATTTT
CASSVVGGAIADTQYF
>TRBJ2-3|14|.|.|TRBV29-1
TGCAGCGTTGATGGGCAGGGAAGCACAGATACGCAGTATTTT
CSVDGQGSTDTQYF
>TRBJ1-3|15|TRBD1|few|TRBV7-9
TGTGCCAGCAGCTTGCCAGGGGGCGCGGGAAACACCATATATTTT
CASSLPGGAGNTIYF
>TRBJ1-4|14|.|.|TRBV10-3
TGTGCCATCAGCAGAGCCGGGGTCGGTGAAAAACTGTTTTTT
CAISRAGVGEKLFF
>TRBJ2-2|16|.|.|TRBV6-6
TGTGCCAGCAGTTACTCGGGGCAGGGCCTCACCGGGGAGCTGTTTTTT
CASSYSGQGLTGELFF
>TRBJ2-6|18|.|few|TRBV5-1
TGCGCCAGCAGCTTGGCCGGAGGGGGGGCTTATGGGGCCAACGTCCTGACTTTC
CASSLAGGGAYGANVLTF
>TRBJ2-3|14|.|.|TRBV21-1
TGTGCCAGCAGCCCCCACAGGAGCACAGATACGCAGTATTTT
CASSPHRSTDTQYF
>TRBJ2-7|17|TRBD1|once|TRBV18
TGTGCCAGCTCACCACCCTCCGGGACAGGGGGCCCCTACGAGCAGTACTTC
CASSPPSGTGGPYEQYF
>TRBJ2-3|14|TRBD2|.|TRBV6-5
TGTGCCAGCATGACTAGCGGGGGCACAGATACGCAGTATTTT
CASMTSGGTDTQYF
>TRBJ1-2|14|.|.|TRBV19
TGTGCCAGTAGTTCCCTGAACCGCGAGAATGGCTACACCTTC
CASSSLNRENGYTF
>TRBJ1-5|15|TRBD1|few|TRBV30
TGTGCCTGGAGGACTCCAGGGGGCTTCGGTCAGCCCCAGCATTTT
CAWRTPGGFGQPQHF
>TRBJ2-7|13|.|.|TRBV5-1
TGCGCCAGCAGCTTGATGGACACCTACGAGCAGTACTTC
CASSLMDTYEQYF